Listed below are T cell receptor beta chains from one sample, sequenced in a study of T-cell memory formation after mild COVID-19. TCRdb reanalysed the 5' RACE reads using MiXCR and keeps one entry per CDR3 protein. The data contain roughly 400,000 distinct CDR3 sequences, approximately 16% of them singletons. Specimen: PBMCs or a T cell subset sorted from them (not recorded which). The origin of the receptors is a man aged 18 to 29 who had mild COVID-19 (a few samples of this study predate the infection). Cell type and time point are not known. The CDR3 runs from the conserved cysteine through the conserved F or W. A D gene is named only where the DNA matches it firmly.

D	V	CDR3
NA	TRBV4-3	CASSPGFYGYTF
NA	TRBV6-5	CASRKGATGIRFF
NA	TRBV19	CASRQGAAGANEQFF
NA	TRBV20-1	CSALSTGISSTDTQYF
TRBD1	TRBV29-1	CSGWDSNYEQYF
NA	TRBV5-5	CASSLYRGEGETQYF
NA	TRBV4-3	CASSQGSSYNEQFF
NA	TRBV4-3	CASSQGAKETQYF
NA	TRBV3-1	CASSQDLVSGNTIYF
NA	TRBV20-1	CSARGQDNTGELFF
TRBD2	TRBV7-2	CASSLVRGSSYNEQFF
NA	TRBV24-1	CATREWGRAGELFF
TRBD2	TRBV7-2	CASSWPVTSGGLGTGELFF
NA	TRBV7-6	CASSINRAAETQYF
NA	TRBV7-6	CASSQTPSSQETQYF
NA	TRBV5-8	CASSFDLTGANVLTF
NA	TRBV11-2	CASSPPNRGSRDEKLFF
NA	TRBV7-9	CASSMTVNTEAFF
NA	TRBV5-3	CARDSRGNTIYF
TRBD1	TRBV18	CASSPRIQGTQETQYF
TRBD1	TRBV11-2	CASSNRDRGEKLFF